The 25 T cell receptor beta chains below all came from one sample that was sequenced in a study of blood T cell repertoires in COVID-19. Assay used: immunoSEQ multiplex PCR; TCRdb lists only in-frame clones, some missing. The sample carries some 150,000 clones, about 86% recorded once. Sequencing was carried out using peripheral blood. The receptors were gathered from a woman aged 60-75 years with acute or convalescent COVID-19.

The chain couples TRBV6-1 to TRBJ2-5, with a tentative D call TRBD2 (6 bases). From germline, CDR1 is MNHNS and CDR2 SASEGT. This CDR3 comprises 14 residues. V dropped 2 bases and J dropped 4 bases, with 11 bases sitting between them. The CDR3 region has the DNA TGTGCCAGCAGTGAACGGAGGGGCCCAGAGACCCAGTACTTC. The encoded protein is CASSERRGPETQYF.

This rearrangement joins TRBV11-3 to TRBJ1-3; D unresolved. The CDR3 is 16 residues long. The V end was cut by 2 bases, the J end by 0 bases, with 11 bases between. Germline CDR1 reads SGHNT; CDR2 reads YENEEA. The CDR3 is CASSLLGRSSGNTIYF. The CDR3, as DNA: TGTGCCAGCAGCTTACTGGGGAGAAGCTCTGGAAACACCATATATTTT.

The V and J genes are TRBV9 and TRBJ2-1, with D maybe TRBD1 (5 bases). The germline CDR1 and CDR2 sequences are SGDLS and YYNGEE. The CDR3 runs 13 residues. V was pared by 0 bases and J by 7 bases, with 8 bases between. The CDR3 loop reads CASSVVGQNEQFF. The CDR3, as DNA: TGTGCCAGCAGCGTAGTTGGACAAAATGAGCAGTTCTTC.

In DNA, the CDR3 is TGTGCCAGCAGTGAAAACAGCCCCGGGGAGCTGTTTTTT. Residues: CASSENSPGELFF. The chain carries TRBV28 and TRBJ2-2, with no clear D. The germline gives CDR1 MDHEN, CDR2 SYDVKM. The CDR3 has 13 amino acids. V shed 5 bases and J shed 6 bases, with 10 bases lying between them.

The chain combines TRBV30 with TRBJ2-1, with D perhaps TRBD2 (5 bases). The CDR3 extends over 13 amino acids. CDR1 and CDR2 (germline): GTSNPN, SVGIG (reference sequence). Trimming removed 0 bases at V and 9 bases at J, with 12 bases between. This CDR3 is CAWSVQGSGEQFF. CDR3 coding DNA: TGTGCCTGGAGTGTACAAGGGAGTGGTGAGCAGTTCTTC.

This clone was observed a single time. V is TRBV6-5 and J is TRBJ2-1, with D perhaps TRBD1 (5 bases). The germline V gene has CDR1 MNHEY and CDR2 SVGAGI. V was clipped by 6 bases and J by 0 bases, with 9 bases between them. The CDR3 is made up of 14 amino acids. CDR3 coding DNA: TGTGCCAGCAGGGGGCCTAGCTCCTACAATGAGCAGTTCTTC. It specifies CASRGPSSYNEQFF.

The chain combines TRBV19 with TRBJ2-1; possible D gene TRBD1, 6 bases. There are 15 residues in the CDR3. Trimming removed 6 bases from V and 0 bases from J, with 12 bases in between. The germline V gene has CDR1 LNHDA and CDR2 SQIVND (reference sequence). The CDR3 bases are TGTGCCAGTAGCTCACAGGGTGCCTCCTACAATGAGCAGTTCTTC. It specifies CASSSQGASYNEQFF.

J is TRBJ2-3 and V is TRBV30; 7 bases are a match to TRBD1. V was pared by 0 bases and J by 2 bases, with 11 bases of the junction left unmatched. Germline values: CDR1 GTSNPN, CDR2 SVGIG (reference sequence). The CDR3 is 17 amino acids. CDR3 in amino acids: CAWSVPRTGVDTDTQYF. Written as DNA, the CDR3 is TGTGCCTGGAGTGTACCCCGGACAGGTGTCGACACAGATACGCAGTATTTT.

This chain links TRBV3-1 (or the pseudogene TRBV3-2) with TRBJ2-7; TRBD2 matches 8 bases. V trimming: 6 bases; J trimming: 8 bases; junction bases outside the gene matches: 3. The CDR3 extends over 11 amino acids. Germline assignment: CDR1 LGHDT and CDR2 YNNKEL (reference sequence). CDR3 region: CASSNSGKQYF. For the CDR3, the DNA is TGTGCCAGCAGTAATAGCGGGAAGCAGTACTTC.

In its sample, this clone was seen once. The rearrangement links TRBV3-1 (or the pseudogene TRBV3-2) to TRBJ1-2; 7 bases align to TRBD1. This CDR3 comprises 15 residues. V shed 1 base and J 2 bases; nucleotides not matched to a gene: 4. CDR1 is LGHDT, CDR2 YNNKEL, per germline (reference sequence). The CDR3 DNA reads TGTGCCAGCAGCCAAGCAGCAGGGGGGAACTATGGCTACACCTTC. This gives the protein CASSQAAGGNYGYTF.

The chain carries TRBV19 and TRBJ2-2; TRBD2 might be the D (5 bases). Trimming shortened V by 11 bases and J by 7 bases, and 8 bases separated the two germline ends. CDR3 size: 10 residues. Germline V gives CDR1 LNHDA, CDR2 SQIVND (reference sequence). This CDR3 is CAVGVGELFF. CDR3 in DNA: TGTGCCGTCGGGGTCGGGGAGCTGTTTTTT.

The gene calls are TRBV5-4 and TRBJ2-1; TRBD2 agrees at 11 bases. This CDR3 is built from 18 residues. The V and J ends lost 1 base and 7 bases, in that order; junction bases with no gene match: 13. Looked up from germline, CDR1 is SGHNT and CDR2 is YYREEE (reference sequence). The CDR3 sequence: CASSLSMGGTSGLNEQFF. In nucleotides, the CDR3 is TGTGCCAGCAGCTTGAGCATGGGGGGGACTAGCGGATTAAATGAGCAGTTCTTC.

The rearrangement uses TRBV9 and TRBJ1-1; D not certain. The germline V gene encodes CDR1 SGDLS and CDR2 YYNGEE. The CDR3 extends over 14 amino acids. The V end was cut by 0 bases, the J end by 1 base, with 7 bases between. In DNA form, the CDR3 reads TGTGCCAGCAGCGTAGACGGTACGAACACTGAAGCTTTCTTT. Its protein is CASSVDGTNTEAFF.

The chain has TRBV9 and TRBJ1-1; TRBD1 might be the D (5 bases). The CDR3 runs to 12 residues. V gave up 2 bases and J gave up 4 bases, with 6 bases separating them. CDR1 SGDLS and CDR2 YYNGEE come from the germline V gene. In nucleotides, the CDR3 is TGTGCCAGCAGCGTGGGGGGCACTGAAGCTTTCTTT. It yields the protein CASSVGGTEAFF. The full variable domain, its missing parts supplied by reference TRBV9 and TRBJ1-1, is DSGVTQTPKHLITATGQRVTLRCSPRSGDLSVYWYQQSLDQGLQFLIQYYNGEERAKGNILERFSAQQFPDLHSELNLSSLELGDSALYFCASSVGGTEAFFGQGTRLTVV.

This clone was detected once. The chain has TRBV4-2 and TRBJ1-3; D may be TRBD1 (6 bases). CDR1 and CDR2 from the germline V gene are LGHNA and YNFKEQ. The CDR3 has 15 residues. Deletions cut 5 bases from V and 4 bases from J, with 15 bases between. CDR3 sequence reads: CASSTDRWRGNTIYF. The CDR3 DNA sequence: TGTGCCAGCAGCACTGACAGGTGGCGGGGAAACACCATATATTTT.

The rearrangement uses TRBV13 and TRBJ1-2, with no clear D. The CDR3 runs 14 residues. Trimming removed 8 bases from V and 8 bases from J, with 21 bases in between. Germline CDR1 and CDR2: PRHDT and FYEKMQ (reference sequence). The CDR3 sequence: CASVRRGEGGGYTF. Here the CDR3 DNA reads TGTGCCAGCGTGAGGAGAGGCGAAGGTGGCGGCTACACCTTC.

This clone was seen once. The gene calls are TRBV4-3 and TRBJ1-3; tentative D call: TRBD1 (5 bases). CDR3 length: 16 residues. Trimming left V 0 bases short and J 3 bases short, with 12 bases between. CDR1 is LGHNA and CDR2 is YSLEER in the germline V gene. The CDR3 loop is CASSQDTGVYGNTIYF. DNA for the CDR3: TGCGCCAGCAGCCAAGATACGGGGGTTTATGGAAACACCATATATTTT.

V and J are TRBV9 and TRBJ2-6; D not certain. This CDR3 is built from 14 residues. Germline V gene data show CDR1 as SGDLS and CDR2 as YYNGEE. V gave up 4 bases and J gave up 6 bases, with 11 bases separating them. CDR3 loop: CASSPAVTANVLTF. DNA for the CDR3: TGTGCCAGCAGCCCCGCAGTCACGGCCAACGTCCTGACTTTC.

The table lists this clone with a few counts. The J gene is TRBJ1-1, the V gene TRBV4-1; D is possibly TRBD1 (5 bases). This CDR3 has 17 amino acids. V was clipped by 3 bases and J by 0 bases, with 17 bases between them. Germline V gene sequence: CDR1 MGHRA, CDR2 YSYEKL. The CDR3 nucleotides are TGCGCCAGCAGCCATGGAAGCAGGGAAATTGTGAACACTGAAGCTTTCTTT. It specifies CASSHGSREIVNTEAFF.

The V gene is TRBV3-1 (or the pseudogene TRBV3-2), the J gene TRBJ2-1, with 10 bases lining up with TRBD2. The CDR3 length is 14 residues. The V and J ends lost 6 bases and 7 bases, in that order; junction bases with no gene match: 6. Germline V gives CDR1 LGHDT, CDR2 YNNKEL (reference sequence). The CDR3 reads CASRRAGGPNEQFF. CDR3 nucleotides: TGTGCCAGCAGAAGAGCGGGGGGGCCAAATGAGCAGTTCTTC.

The rearrangement uses TRBV6-2 or TRBV6-3 and TRBJ1-6; D unclear. V was trimmed by 3 bases and J by 7 bases, leaving 4 bases between them. The CDR3 covers 12 residues. Per the germline V gene, CDR1 is MNHEY and CDR2 is SVGEGT. In nucleotides, the CDR3 is TGTGCCAGCAGTTATTCGAATTCACCCCTCCACTTT. It encodes CASSYSNSPLHF.

The V gene is TRBV5-4, the J gene TRBJ1-2; 9 nucleotides align to TRBD1. The J segment lost 8 bases and the V segment lost 3 bases, leaving 5 bases of the junction unmatched. CDR3 size: 13 residues. Germline lookup yields CDR1 SGHNT and CDR2 YYREEE (reference sequence). The CDR3 DNA follows: TGTGCCAGCAGCTCAACAGGGGGCGCGGGCTACACCTTC. Its translation: CASSSTGGAGYTF.

This clone was recorded once. V usage is TRBV9 and J usage is TRBJ1-2; 10 positions match TRBD1. V shed 0 bases, J shed 0 bases, and the junction held 5 bases outside the gene matches. The CDR3 length is 17 residues. Germline CDR1 is SGDLS and CDR2 is YYNGEE. DNA for the CDR3: TGTGCCAGCAGCGTAGGGGGGACAGGGGTCGCTAACTATGGCTACACCTTC. Protein product: CASSVGGTGVANYGYTF.

This chain uses TRBV3-1 (or the pseudogene TRBV3-2) with TRBJ1-1, with D perhaps TRBD1 (5 bases). V dropped 0 bases and J dropped 4 bases, with 21 bases sitting between them. Looked up from germline, CDR1 is LGHDT and CDR2 is YNNKEL (reference sequence). CDR3 length equals 18 residues. In DNA, the CDR3 is TGTGCCAGCAGCCAAGATGAGAAAAAGGGGTGGTGGTCCACTGAAGCTTTCTTT. Amino acid sequence: CASSQDEKKGWWSTEAFF.

The J gene is TRBJ2-3, the V gene TRBV9; the match to TRBD1 covers 8 bases. The CDR3 is 15 amino acids. The germline gives CDR1 SGDLS, CDR2 YYNGEE. Losses at the gene ends were 3 bases for V and 0 bases for J; bases not matched to a gene: 3. CDR3 region: CASSATGGSTDTQYF. Here the CDR3 DNA reads TGTGCCAGCAGCGCTACAGGGGGGAGCACAGATACGCAGTATTTT.